This T cell receptor (beta chain) originates from a study of PD-1 blockade in classical Hodgkin lymphoma. Data came from immunoSEQ multiplex PCR; TCRdb stores just in-frame clones and leaves some out. The sample contains about 15,000 clones, roughly 89% of which appear only once. Time point noted: cycle 4 day 1 (C4D1), after six to seven weeks of nivolumab. All the patients suffered relapse after autologous stem cell transplantation, and brentuximab vedotin exposure differed. PBMCs, once thawed, yielded CD8+ T cells isolated by magnetic negative selection. The CDR3 is made up of 12 amino acids. Germline V CDR1 and CDR2: MDHEN, SYDVKM. V was pared by 3 bases and J by 6 bases, with 6 bases between.

The source of this sequence is a human donor with classical Hodgkin lymphoma. The chain has TRBV28 and TRBJ2-1; unclear D gene. Specimen: CD8+ T cells from blood, collected before the fourth cycle of nivolumab. The CDR3 region is CASSFWGNEQFF. CDR3 nucleotide sequence: TGTGCCAGCAGTTTCTGGGGCAATGAGCAGTTCTTC.